These 25 T cell receptor beta chains originate from one sample sequenced in a study of cytomegalovirus exposure and HLA in healthy donors. The PCR had 60 Vbeta and 13 Jbeta primers. Profiling relied on immunoSEQ multiplex PCR, and the TCRdb table lists in-frame clones only, not all of them. The data include approximately 93,000 clones; the top ten clones carry just under 3.5%. The sequenced material came from PBMCs. The receptor source for this set is a woman in her 30s in good health and CMV-seronegative.

The chain carries TRBV29-1 and TRBJ1-2; TRBD1 matches at 7 bases. CDR3 size: 10 residues. Germline V gene data show CDR1 as SQVTM and CDR2 as ANQGSEA. Trimming cost V 3 bases and J 9 bases; bases outside gene matches: 1. CDR3 amino acids: CSVDRGSYTF. The CDR3, as DNA: TGCAGCGTTGACAGGGGGAGCTACACCTTC.

The chain joins TRBV2 to TRBJ1-5; no clear D. The CDR3 consists of 14 residues. Germline lookup yields CDR1 SNHLY and CDR2 FYNNEI. Trimming cost V 1 base and J 1 base, with 5 bases left between them. The CDR3 here is CASSEGRSNQPQHF. The CDR3, as DNA: TGTGCCAGCAGTGAAGGGAGAAGCAATCAGCCCCAGCATTTT. Supplemented by reference TRBV2 and TRBJ1-5, the full variable domain reads EPEVTQTPSHQVTQMGQEVILRCVPISNHLYFYWYRQILGQKVEFLVSFYNNEISEKSEIFDDQFSVERPDGSNFTLKIRSTKLEDSAMYFCASSEGRSNQPQHFGDGTRLSIL.

J is TRBJ1-1 and V is TRBV4-1; 9 positions agree with TRBD1. The CDR3 totals 17 residues. Germline assignment: CDR1 MGHRA and CDR2 YSYEKL. V lost 5 bases, J lost 4 bases, and 14 bases stayed unmatched. The CDR3 sequence: CASSWQSTGTGSTEAFF. In DNA, the CDR3 is TGCGCCAGCAGCTGGCAAAGCACCGGGACAGGGAGCACTGAAGCTTTCTTT.

The chain joins TRBV7-8 to TRBJ1-1; D is ambiguous. The CDR3 runs 15 residues. Deletions cut 0 bases from V and 0 bases from J, with 8 bases between. Germline V gives CDR1 SGHVS, CDR2 FQNEAQ. The CDR3 DNA reads TGTGCCAGCAGCTTAGCGACACAGATGAACACTGAAGCTTTCTTT. Translation gives CASSLATQMNTEAFF.

The rearrangement links TRBV4-1 to TRBJ1-2, with D uncertain. Germline CDR1 reads MGHRA; CDR2 reads YSYEKL. The CDR3 runs to 14 residues. Deletions cut 0 bases from V and 7 bases from J, with 12 bases between. CDR3 amino acids: CASSQESRKAGYTF. CDR3 DNA: TGCGCCAGCAGCCAAGAGTCCAGGAAGGCTGGCTACACCTTC.

The chain employs TRBV9 and TRBJ2-3, with D perhaps matching TRBD2 (6 bases). Trimming cost V 0 bases and J 1 base, with 15 bases left between them. The germline V gene has CDR1 SGDLS and CDR2 YYNGEE. The CDR3 sequence is 17 residues long. CDR3 region: CASSVGIRGGGTDTQYF. The CDR3 nucleotides read TGTGCCAGCAGCGTAGGGATAAGGGGAGGTGGCACAGATACGCAGTATTTT.

About this clone itself: Other DNA sequences in this specimen translate into the identical CDR3. The V call is TRBV2, the J call TRBJ2-6; TRBD1 is a possible D gene (7 bases). Trimming shortened V by 7 bases and J by 2 bases, and 15 bases separated the two germline ends. In germline, CDR1 is SNHLY, CDR2 FYNNEI. This CDR3 is built from 16 residues. This CDR3 is CASTSQGGTGANVLTF. CDR3 DNA: TGTGCCAGCACTTCCCAGGGGGGAACTGGGGCCAACGTCCTGACTTTC.

This rearrangement joins TRBV6-5 to TRBJ2-7; 9 nucleotides align to TRBD2. Germline-derived CDR1 and CDR2 are MNHEY and SVGAGI. This CDR3 region has 13 residues. V lost 8 bases and J lost 2; bases outside the gene matches: 4. The CDR3 sequence is CASWTSEPYEQYF. DNA of the CDR3: TGTGCCAGCTGGACTAGCGAACCCTACGAGCAGTACTTC.

V gene TRBV4-2 combines with J gene TRBJ2-5, with 12 bases identical to TRBD2. V shed 6 bases and J 11 bases; nucleotides not matched to a gene: 13. CDR1 and CDR2 (germline): LGHNA, YNFKEQ. This CDR3 spans 15 amino acids. In DNA form, the CDR3 reads TGTGCCAGCAGGCGGACTAGCGGGGAGTTAGGGGAGCAGTACTTC. Translated, it gives CASRRTSGELGEQYF.

The rearrangement uses TRBV7-9 and TRBJ2-7; D remains unclear. From germline, CDR1 is SEHNR and CDR2 FQNEAQ (reference sequence). Trimming cost V 5 bases and J 2 bases, with 10 bases left between them. This CDR3 has 13 residues. The CDR3 bases are TGTGCCAGCAGCGCCCGTGGCCCCTACGAGCAGTACTTC. It codes for CASSARGPYEQYF.

The gene calls are TRBV4-1 and TRBJ1-5, with a possible D match to TRBD1 (5 bases). V was pared by 4 bases and J by 4 bases, with 14 bases between. The length of the CDR3 is 15 residues. Germline lookup yields CDR1 MGHRA and CDR2 YSYEKL. DNA for the CDR3: TGCGCCAGCAGCCGTCCTGGGGGGAGGAATCAGCCCCAGCATTTT. This sequence encodes CASSRPGGRNQPQHF.

This rearrangement joins TRBV28 to TRBJ1-2; D possibly corresponds to TRBD1 (5 bases). Germline-derived CDR1 and CDR2 are MDHEN and SYDVKM. With 6 bases removed from V and 3 bases from J, the gap between germline ends came to 11 bases. This CDR3 is 13 amino acids long. CDR3 sequence: CASSPRAYYGYTF. The DNA of the CDR3 is TGTGCCAGCAGCCCCAGGGCGTACTATGGCTACACCTTC.

The chain links TRBV5-1 to TRBJ2-1; D is uncertain. The germline V and J ends were trimmed by 5 bases and 8 bases, with 8 bases remaining between them. In germline, CDR1 is SGHRS, CDR2 YFSETQ. CDR3 size: 11 residues. The CDR3 is CASRSRDEQFF. As DNA, the CDR3 is TGCGCCAGCAGGTCCCGGGATGAGCAGTTCTTC.

This chain connects TRBV28 to TRBJ1-5; D perhaps matches TRBD1 (5 bases). Trimming removed 1 base from V and 0 bases from J, with 10 bases in between. The CDR3 totals 16 residues. CDR1 and CDR2 from the germline V gene are MDHEN and SYDVKM. DNA for the CDR3: TGTGCCAGCAGTTTATACAGGAGTCTTAGCAATCAGCCCCAGCATTTT. Protein product: CASSLYRSLSNQPQHF.

V gene TRBV21-1 combines with J gene TRBJ1-2; the tabulated D call, TRBD1, remains unverified against the DNA. TRBV21-1 corresponds to a pseudogene. This CDR3 has 15 residues. Written as DNA, the CDR3 is TGTGCCAGCAGCAAAGAAAAGGGGGACAGGGAGGGCTACACCTTC. Its protein product is CASSKEKGDREGYTF.

The V call is TRBV21-1, the J call TRBJ1-2; the table's TRBD1 call for D was not verified on the DNA. TRBV21-1 is given as a pseudogene. The CDR3 sequence is 16 residues long. The CDR3 sequence: CASNRLTGEGHYGYTF. In DNA form, the CDR3 reads TGTGCCAGCAACAGACTGACAGGGGAGGGCCACTATGGCTACACCTTC.

The rearrangement links TRBV27 to TRBJ2-5, with 7 bases lining up with TRBD1. V lost 4 bases to trimming and J lost 4 bases; unmatched junction nucleotides: 9. The CDR3 covers 15 residues. The germline gives CDR1 MNHEY, CDR2 SMNVEV (reference sequence). This CDR3 is CASSSTGTLGETQYF. In DNA form, the CDR3 reads TGTGCCAGCAGTTCGACAGGGACGTTAGGAGAGACCCAGTACTTC.

The gene calls are TRBV2 and TRBJ1-6; 11 bases match TRBD1. The CDR3 sequence is 16 residues long. V trimming: 7 bases; J trimming: 5 bases; junction bases outside the gene matches: 7. CDR1 and CDR2 (germline): SNHLY, FYNNEI. The CDR3 here is CASTSGQGANNSPLHF. DNA of the CDR3: TGTGCCAGCACCTCCGGACAGGGGGCAAATAATTCACCCCTCCACTTT.

Comments on this clone: The sample carries other DNA sequences with the same CDR3. This rearrangement joins TRBV6-6 to TRBJ1-5; 10 bases are shared with TRBD1. Looked up from germline, CDR1 is MNHNY and CDR2 is SVGAGI (reference sequence). Germline trimming cut 5 bases from V and 4 bases from J; bases unmatched to any gene: 8. This CDR3 is 16 amino acids long. For the CDR3, the DNA is TGTGCCAGCAGTCCCGGGACAGGGGTAGAAAATCAGCCCCAGCATTTT. This encodes CASSPGTGVENQPQHF.

This chain uses TRBV7-8 with TRBJ2-5; weak D call: TRBD2 (6 bases). The DNA matches TRBJ2-7 better at its end, which makes the J call doubtful. This CDR3 contains 15 residues. Germline CDR1 and CDR2: SGHVS and FQNEAQ. CDR3 in amino acids: CASSPGAEPSYEQYF. Written as DNA, the CDR3 is TGTGCCAGCAGCCCGGGAGCTGAGCCCTCCTACGAGCAGTACTTC.

The genes are TRBV27 and TRBJ2-2; D uncertain. Trimming took 5 bases from V and 4 from J, leaving 8 bases between them. The CDR3 length is 13 residues. Germline CDR1 and CDR2: MNHEY and SMNVEV (reference sequence). The CDR3 spells CASSNATTGELFF. The CDR3 region has the DNA TGTGCCAGCAGTAACGCTACCACCGGGGAGCTGTTTTTT.

The rearrangement links TRBV7-9 to TRBJ2-5; D might be TRBD1 (7 bases). TRBJ2-7 matches the DNA end more closely, so the J call is doubtful. Per germline, CDR1 SEHNR and CDR2 FQNEAQ (reference sequence). CDR3 length equals 16 residues. The CDR3 spells CASSNGGWQGGYEQYF. The CDR3 DNA reads as TGTGCCAGCAGCAACGGGGGTTGGCAGGGGGGCTACGAGCAGTACTTC.

CDR3 coding DNA: TGTGCCAGCAGCCCATCTACAGGGGTGGATCAGCCCCAGCATTTT. It is translated as CASSPSTGVDQPQHF. The J gene is TRBJ1-5, the V gene TRBV9; 7 bases map to TRBD1. Per germline, CDR1 SGDLS and CDR2 YYNGEE. This CDR3 has 15 residues. The ends lost 4 bases at V and 5 bases at J; junction bases unmatched: 9.

This chain uses TRBV18 with TRBJ2-2; 8 bases fit TRBD2. V was pared by 2 bases and J by 4 bases, with 3 bases of the junction left unmatched. The germline V gene has CDR1 KGHSH and CDR2 LQKENI. The CDR3 is 15 amino acids. CDR3 in amino acids: CASSPSGSGTGELFF. The DNA of the CDR3 is TGTGCCAGCTCACCAAGCGGGAGCGGCACCGGGGAGCTGTTTTTT.

V usage is TRBV5-6 and J usage is TRBJ1-1, with unresolved D. From germline, CDR1 is SGHDT and CDR2 YYEEEE. The CDR3 totals 16 residues. The V gene lost 4 bases and the J gene lost 0 bases, with 16 bases spanning the gap. The CDR3, as DNA: TGTGCCAGCAGCCGAAAGGTCCAGGCCATGAACACTGAAGCTTTCTTT. Its translation is CASSRKVQAMNTEAFF. The variable domain in full, completed from reference TRBV5-6 and TRBJ1-1, reads DAGVTQSPTHLIKTRGQQVTLRCSPKSGHDTVSWYQQALGQGPQFIFQYYEEEERQRGNFPDRFSGHQFPNYSSELNVNALLLGDSALYLCASSRKVQAMNTEAFFGQGTRLTVV.